Each of the 27 T cell receptor beta chains below was sequenced from the same sample in a study of T cell repertoires in cytomegalovirus infection. TCRdb used MiXCR to reprocess the reads, holding one entry per CDR3 protein. This table holds under 150,000 distinct CDR3 sequences, roughly a quarter found once. Their antigens are not known. The material sequenced was PBMCs, sequenced either directly or after in vitro stimulation (not recorded which). Every receptor here comes from a human donor in good health (CMV status not recorded). Some clones in this sample may be carry-over from other donors' samples.

V usage is TRBV6-2 or TRBV6-3 and J usage is TRBJ2-1; D not certain. The CDR3 has 16 residues. V was shortened by 6 bases and J by 0 bases, with 15 bases between the two germline ends. Germline lookup yields CDR1 MNHEY and CDR2 SVGEGT. The CDR3 DNA reads as TGTGCCAGCAGAGATATCTACCTTAGCTCCTACAATGAGCAGTTCTTC. It translates to CASRDIYLSSYNEQFF.

The V call is TRBV29-1, the J call TRBJ2-1; no clear D. The V gene's germline CDR1 is SQVTM and CDR2 ANQGSEA. CDR3 length: 14 amino acids. Trimming stripped 4 bases from V and 0 bases from J, with 10 bases between. The CDR3 sequence: CSVGRLSSYNEQFF. CDR3 nucleotides: TGCAGCGTTGGACGGCTTAGCTCCTACAATGAGCAGTTCTTC.

This clonotype was counted between two and nine times. The rearrangement uses TRBV29-1 and TRBJ1-2; TRBD1 aligns across 8 bases. This CDR3 spans 14 amino acids. With 3 bases clipped from V and 7 bases from J, the junction kept 10 bases outside the gene matches. Germline CDR1 SQVTM, CDR2 ANQGSEA. CDR3 loop: CSVDLTGAVGGYTF. As DNA, the CDR3 is TGCAGCGTTGACCTGACAGGGGCTGTAGGTGGCTACACCTTC. The full variable domain, in which reference TRBV29-1 and TRBJ1-2 provide the parts outside the CDR3, is SAVISQKPSRDICQRGTSLTIQCQVDSQVTMMFWYRQQPGQSLTLIATANQGSEATYESGFVIDKFPISRPNLTFSTLTVSNMSPEDSSIYLCSVDLTGAVGGYTFGSGTRLTVV.

The chain couples TRBV7-6 to TRBJ2-3; 9 positions match TRBD2. After removal of 6 bases from V and 3 bases from J, the junction contained 4 bases not matched to a gene. Germline assignment: CDR1 SGHVS and CDR2 FNYEAQ. CDR3 length: 14 amino acids. Here the CDR3 reads CASRAGGLTDTQYF. In nucleotides, the CDR3 is TGTGCCAGCAGAGCGGGAGGTCTTACAGATACGCAGTATTTT.

This clonotype was found a few times. The rearrangement links TRBV20-1 to TRBJ2-3; possible D gene TRBD2, 6 bases. Germline values: CDR1 DFQATT, CDR2 SNEGSKA (reference sequence). With 3 bases removed from V and 1 base from J, the gap between germline ends came to 11 bases. The CDR3 is 14 residues long. The CDR3 protein is CSASVPSGTDTQYF. The CDR3 DNA is TGCAGTGCTAGTGTTCCTAGCGGCACAGATACGCAGTATTTT.

J is TRBJ1-5 and V is TRBV7-3; no reliable D call. The V end lost 5 bases, the J end lost 3 bases, and 11 bases lay between the germline ends. CDR1 is SGHTA, CDR2 FQGTGA, per germline. There are 14 residues in the CDR3. CDR3 DNA: TGTGCCAGCAGCCCATACACAAACAATCAGCCCCAGCATTTT. It encodes CASSPYTNNQPQHF.

The genes are TRBV24-1 and TRBJ2-5; 11 bases agree with TRBD1. The CDR3 loop spans 18 amino acids. Germline V gives CDR1 KGHDR, CDR2 SFDVKD. Losses at the gene ends were 4 bases for V and 0 bases for J; bases not matched to a gene: 9. The CDR3 is CATSDLGQGVKDQETQYF. CDR3 sequence (DNA): TGTGCCACCAGTGACCTGGGACAGGGGGTGAAGGACCAAGAGACCCAGTACTTC.

The sample holds a few counts of this clonotype. This chain connects TRBV6-2 or TRBV6-3 to TRBJ1-1, with D tentatively TRBD1 (5 bases). Trimming pared 6 bases from V and 6 bases from J, leaving 20 bases between. The CDR3 consists of 15 residues. Per germline, CDR1 MNHEY and CDR2 SVGEGT. The CDR3: CASRDHERGFSEAFF. The CDR3 DNA follows: TGTGCCAGCAGAGACCATGAAAGGGGCTTTTCTGAAGCTTTCTTT.

This clonotype has more than one count but fewer than ten. The rearrangement links TRBV6-5 to TRBJ2-3, with 8 bases lining up with TRBD2. The CDR3 has 16 amino acids. The germline gives CDR1 MNHEY, CDR2 SVGAGI. V lost 0 bases, J lost 4 bases, and 6 bases stayed unmatched. The CDR3 loop is CASSYSSGRSADTQYF. The CDR3, as DNA: TGTGCCAGCAGTTACTCGAGCGGGAGATCCGCAGATACGCAGTATTTT.

The chain joins TRBV19 to TRBJ2-3, with D possibly being TRBD2 (6 bases). Germline CDR1 and CDR2: LNHDA and SQIVND (reference sequence). The CDR3 spans 16 residues. V shed 0 bases and J shed 3 bases, with 13 bases lying between them. As DNA, the CDR3 is TGTGCCAGTAGTATAGATGGGGGGATGAGGACAGATACGCAGTATTTT. Its protein product is CASSIDGGMRTDTQYF.

The rearrangement uses TRBV25-1 and TRBJ1-1; 9 positions match TRBD1. CDR1 is MGHDK, CDR2 SYGVNS, per germline. With 4 bases clipped from V and 10 bases from J, the junction kept 10 bases outside the gene matches. The CDR3 totals 14 residues. The CDR3 reads CASSGQGGFPPAFF. The CDR3 nucleotides are TGTGCCAGCAGTGGACAGGGGGGATTTCCTCCAGCTTTCTTT.

In this sample, this clonotype turned up many times. V gene TRBV7-2 combines with J gene TRBJ2-1; possible D gene TRBD2, 5 bases. Germline V gene lookup returns CDR1 SGHTA and CDR2 FQGNSA. V was clipped by 5 bases and J by 10 bases, with 15 bases between them. The CDR3 runs 13 residues. The CDR3 spells CASSPGKWNEQFF. CDR3 coding DNA: TGTGCCAGCAGCCCCGGGAAGTGGAACGAGCAGTTCTTC. The whole variable domain, filled in from reference TRBV7-2 and TRBJ2-1, reads GAGVSQSPSNKVTEKGKDVELRCDPISGHTALYWYRQSLGQGLEFLIYFQGNSAPDKSGLPSDRFSAERTGGSVSTLTIQRTQQEDSAVYLCASSPGKWNEQFFGPGTRLTVL.

This clonotype appeared once. The gene calls are TRBV6-2 or TRBV6-3 and TRBJ2-7; 9 nucleotides agree with TRBD2. CDR1 is MNHEY, CDR2 SVGEGT, per germline. CDR3 size: 15 residues. Unmatched junction bases numbered 5, after V lost 3 bases and J lost 2 bases. This CDR3 reads CASSYAAGGTYEQYF. CDR3 nucleotide sequence: TGTGCCAGCAGTTATGCAGCGGGAGGTACCTACGAGCAGTACTTC.

The chain has TRBV7-2 and TRBJ2-3; 14 bases fit TRBD2. The CDR3 contains 17 residues. Germline loops: CDR1 SGHTA, CDR2 FQGNSA. Trimming cost V 3 bases and J 3 bases; bases outside gene matches: 5. The CDR3, as DNA: TGTGCCAGCAGCTTCAGACTAGCGGGAGGGCGGACAGATACGCAGTATTTT. Translated: CASSFRLAGGRTDTQYF.

This clonotype was seen more than once but under ten times. The V call is TRBV4-1, the J call TRBJ2-3, with D unclear. The V end lost 1 base, the J end lost 5 bases, and 7 bases lay between the germline ends. CDR3 length equals 13 residues. Germline V lookup: CDR1 MGHRA, CDR2 YSYEKL. The CDR3 region has the DNA TGCGCCAGCAGCCAAGTTCCTAGAGATACGCAGTATTTT. As protein: CASSQVPRDTQYF.

This clonotype has at least ten counts. The gene calls are TRBV7-2 and TRBJ2-7; 7 positions agree with TRBD2. The CDR3 sequence is 14 residues long. Germline CDR1 is SGHTA and CDR2 is FQGNSA. V shed 1 base, J shed 6 bases, and the junction held 6 bases outside the gene matches. The CDR3 DNA reads TGTGCCAGCAGCTTAGGACTAGCTGCTACCGAGCAGTACTTC. Translating it yields CASSLGLAATEQYF.

The sample holds many counts of this clonotype. The chain uses TRBV7-2 and TRBJ2-7; 8 nucleotides line up with TRBD2. The germline V gene encodes CDR1 SGHTA and CDR2 FQGNSA. The ends lost 5 bases at V and 0 bases at J; junction bases unmatched: 3. This CDR3 region has 14 residues. CDR3: CASSPGLASYEQYF. CDR3 nucleotide sequence: TGTGCCAGCAGCCCAGGACTAGCCTCCTACGAGCAGTACTTC.

This clonotype was counted once. The chain is built from TRBV5-1 and TRBJ2-1; 7 bases fit TRBD2. Germline V gene sequence: CDR1 SGHRS, CDR2 YFSETQ. The CDR3 loop spans 18 amino acids. The J segment lost 7 bases and the V segment lost 4 bases, leaving 20 bases of the junction unmatched. The CDR3 spells CASSALRGGRPSTNEQFF. The CDR3 DNA reads as TGCGCCAGCAGCGCCCTAAGGGGCGGGAGACCGTCGACGAATGAGCAGTTCTTC.

This clonotype appeared many times. The chain recombines TRBV6-1 with TRBJ1-5; TRBD1 is a possible D gene (6 bases). V shed 2 bases and J shed 7 bases, with 12 bases lying between them. The CDR3 is 14 residues long. Looked up from germline, CDR1 is MNHNS and CDR2 is SASEGT. CDR3 loop: CASSERVGGQPQHF. In DNA, the CDR3 is TGTGCCAGCAGTGAAAGGGTAGGGGGGCAGCCCCAGCATTTT.

This chain's CDR3 is CASSLVGNNEQFF. For the CDR3, the DNA is TGTGCCAGCAGCTTAGTCGGAAACAATGAGCAGTTCTTC. V and J are TRBV7-9 and TRBJ2-1, with D unclear. The CDR3 covers 13 residues. Trimming took 1 base from V and 5 from J, leaving 6 bases between them. CDR1 SEHNR and CDR2 FQNEAQ come from the germline V gene (reference sequence). The entire variable domain, with the rest obtained from reference TRBV7-9 and TRBJ2-1, is as follows: DTGVSQNPRHKITKRGQNVTFRCDPISEHNRLYWYRQTLGQGPEFLTYFQNEAQLEKSRLLSDRFSAERPKGSFSTLEIQRTEQGDSAMYLCASSLVGNNEQFFGPGTRLTVL.

This clonotype was recorded many times. This chain joins TRBV11-3 and TRBJ2-3; D possibly matches TRBD1 or TRBD2 (5 bases each). The CDR3 loop spans 18 amino acids. The germline V gene has CDR1 SGHNT and CDR2 YENEEA. Trimming took off 0 bases at V and 2 bases at J, with 18 bases between the two ends. As DNA, the CDR3 is TGTGCCAGCAGCTTAGATCCCCCGACCGGGGCCTCCACAGATACGCAGTATTTT. It translates to CASSLDPPTGASTDTQYF.

The chain employs TRBV29-1 and TRBJ2-7; D possibly corresponds to TRBD2 (5 bases). V lost 0 bases to trimming and J lost 7 bases, with 13 bases between them. The CDR3 covers 13 residues. Germline V gene data show CDR1 as SQVTM and CDR2 as ANQGSEA. In DNA form, the CDR3 reads TGCAGCGTTGAAGAGGGGAGTTACACGGAGCAGTACTTC. Amino acids: CSVEEGSYTEQYF.

This clonotype has only a few counts. V and J are TRBV12-3 or TRBV12-4 and TRBJ2-1, with D perhaps assigned TRBD1 or TRBD2 (5 bases each). This CDR3 is built from 14 residues. V gave up 3 bases and J gave up 6 bases, with 12 bases separating them. The CDR3 nucleotides read TGTGCCAGCAGTTTGTACCTGAGGGGCAATGAGCAGTTCTTC. Amino acids: CASSLYLRGNEQFF.

This clonotype has a handful of counts. This rearrangement joins TRBV7-8 to TRBJ1-2; D is uncertain. This CDR3 is built from 13 residues. Germline V gene data show CDR1 as SGHVS and CDR2 as FQNEAQ. The V and J ends lost 3 bases and 2 bases respectively, with 7 bases between them. The CDR3 region is CASSFDQNYGYTF. CDR3 bases: TGTGCCAGCAGCTTCGACCAAAACTATGGCTACACCTTC.

The chain joins TRBV7-8 to TRBJ2-3; 8 nucleotides match TRBD2. Germline loops: CDR1 SGHVS, CDR2 FQNEAQ. The CDR3 has 16 amino acids. Losses at the gene ends were 5 bases for V and 8 bases for J; bases not matched to a gene: 15. The CDR3 protein is CASSPLGTGGRSTQYF. The DNA for the CDR3 is TGTGCCAGCAGCCCCTTAGGAACTGGCGGGAGGAGTACGCAGTATTTT.

A few counts support this clonotype. The chain combines TRBV4-1 with TRBJ2-5; tentatively, D is TRBD2 (5 bases). V shed 1 base and J shed 4 bases, with 10 bases lying between them. Germline V CDR1 and CDR2: MGHRA, YSYEKL. The CDR3 is 14 amino acids. The CDR3 loop reads CASSQGERVETQYF. The CDR3 DNA is TGCGCCAGCAGCCAAGGGGAGAGAGTAGAGACCCAGTACTTC.

A few counts support this clonotype. The rearrangement links TRBV5-1 to TRBJ1-1; 8 positions agree with TRBD1. There are 15 residues in the CDR3. The germline V gene encodes CDR1 SGHRS and CDR2 YFSETQ. V lost 4 bases and J lost 5; bases outside the gene matches: 10. CDR3 amino acids: CASSPQTGEVTEAFF. Here the CDR3 DNA reads TGCGCCAGCAGCCCCCAGACAGGGGAAGTGACTGAAGCTTTCTTT.